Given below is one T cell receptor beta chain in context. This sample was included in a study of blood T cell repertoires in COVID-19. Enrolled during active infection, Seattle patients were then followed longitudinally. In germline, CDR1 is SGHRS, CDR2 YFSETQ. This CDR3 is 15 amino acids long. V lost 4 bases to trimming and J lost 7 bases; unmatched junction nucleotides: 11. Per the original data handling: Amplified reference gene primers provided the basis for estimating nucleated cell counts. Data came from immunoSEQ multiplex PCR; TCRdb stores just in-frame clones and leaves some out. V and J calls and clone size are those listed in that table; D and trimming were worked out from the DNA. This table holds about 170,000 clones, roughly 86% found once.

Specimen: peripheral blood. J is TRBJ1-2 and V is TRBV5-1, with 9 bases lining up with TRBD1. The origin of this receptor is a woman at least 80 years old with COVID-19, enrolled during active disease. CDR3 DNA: TGCGCCAGCAGCCCCGGGGACAGGGAGACCTCTGGCTACACCTTC. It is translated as CASSPGDRETSGYTF. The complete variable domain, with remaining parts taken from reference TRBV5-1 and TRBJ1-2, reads KAGVTQTPRYLIKTRGQQVTLSCSPISGHRSVSWYQQTPGQGLQFLFEYFSETQRNKGNFPGRFSGRQFSNSRSEMNVSTLELGDSALYLCASSPGDRETSGYTFGSGTRLTVV.